These 2 T cell receptor beta chains were all obtained from the same sample, sequenced in a study of cytomegalovirus exposure and HLA in healthy donors. The PCR made use of 60 Vbeta and 13 Jbeta primers. Assay: immunoSEQ multiplex PCR; the TCRdb copy retains only in-frame clones and omits some. The data hold about 140,000 clones, with around 63% observed a single time. Input material: PBMCs. The receptors were sampled from a human donor in good health.

V and J are TRBV7-3 and TRBJ1-1, with a possible D match to TRBD1 (6 bases). The germline CDR1 and CDR2 sequences are SGHTA and FQGTGA. Trimming left V 2 bases short and J 0 bases short, with 10 bases between. This CDR3 is 15 amino acids long. The CDR3: CASSLLGDMNTEAFF. The CDR3 nucleotides are TGTGCCAGCAGCTTATTAGGGGACATGAACACTGAAGCTTTCTTT.

This rearrangement joins TRBV6-1 to TRBJ2-1, with no clear D. The CDR3 has 16 residues. Germline V gene data show CDR1 as MNHNS and CDR2 as SASEGT. V lost 1 base to trimming and J lost 4 bases, with 14 bases between them. The CDR3 nucleotides are TGTGCCAGCAGTGAAGAGCTACTGCCCCCTTACAATGAGCAGTTCTTC. It codes for CASSEELLPPYNEQFF.